This note documents a single T cell receptor beta chain sequence. The data derive from a study of blood T cell repertoires in COVID-19. V shed 8 bases and J shed 6 bases, with 16 bases lying between them. Germline V lookup: CDR1 SNHLY, CDR2 FYNNEI. CDR3 length equals 14 residues. Profiling relied on immunoSEQ multiplex PCR, and the TCRdb table lists in-frame clones only, not all of them. Here the sample spans under 300,000 clones, roughly 87% being singletons. J is TRBJ2-2 and V is TRBV2, with TRBD2 as a possible D gene (6 bases). This receptor was obtained from a woman between 40 and 50 years old who had recovered from COVID-19. Source material: peripheral blood. In nucleotides, the CDR3 is TGTGCCAGCTTTGAGAGCAGGGAGGCCGGGGAGCTGTTTTTT. Its protein is CASFESREAGELFF.